The 18 T cell receptor beta chains below were found in one sample sequenced in a study of blood T cell repertoires in COVID-19. Clones were read by immunoSEQ multiplex PCR, and TCRdb kept only the in-frame ones, dropping some. This sample has 34,000 or so clones, with over 70% found just once. What was sequenced was peripheral blood. Source of these receptors: a man in his sixties with active COVID-19.

The genes are TRBV5-6 and TRBJ1-1; D unresolved. The CDR3 has 14 amino acids. CDR1 and CDR2 from the germline V gene are SGHDT and YYEEEE. The V and J ends lost 2 bases and 6 bases respectively, with 14 bases between them. Written as DNA, the CDR3 is TGTGCCAGCAGCTTAACCAGGACTTTCTCTGAAGCTTTCTTT. Its translation is CASSLTRTFSEAFF. The full variable domain, completed using reference TRBV5-6 and TRBJ1-1, is DAGVTQSPTHLIKTRGQQVTLRCSPKSGHDTVSWYQQALGQGPQFIFQYYEEEERQRGNFPDRFSGHQFPNYSSELNVNALLLGDSALYLCASSLTRTFSEAFFGQGTRLTVV.

This clone was observed a single time. This chain connects TRBV2 to TRBJ2-7; 7 positions match TRBD2. V shed 4 bases, J shed 1 base, and the junction held 7 bases outside the gene matches. Germline V gene lookup returns CDR1 SNHLY and CDR2 FYNNEI. This CDR3 has 15 amino acids. DNA of the CDR3: TGTGCCAGCAGTGTTGAGCGGGATCCGTCCTACGAGCAGTACTTC. It encodes CASSVERDPSYEQYF.

The V call is TRBV6-5, the J call TRBJ2-5; 9 nucleotides align to TRBD1. The CDR3 runs to 14 residues. Germline CDR1 reads MNHEY; CDR2 reads SVGAGI. The ends lost 7 bases at V and 4 bases at J; junction bases unmatched: 7. The CDR3 DNA is TGTGCCAGCACCTGGACAGGGGATCGAGAGACCCAGTACTTC. This codes for CASTWTGDRETQYF.

The CDR3 nucleotides read TGTGCCAGCAGCTTAGGCCGGGAGGGAGGCTACACCTTC. Protein product: CASSLGREGGYTF. The rearrangement links TRBV11-2 to TRBJ1-2; D remains ambiguous. Germline V CDR1 and CDR2: SGHAT, FQNNGV. The CDR3 has 13 residues. V dropped 1 base and J dropped 8 bases, with 11 bases sitting between them.

This clone was counted only a few times. The chain is built from TRBV27 and TRBJ2-1, with 11 bases matching TRBD1. The CDR3 length is 15 residues. Unmatched junction bases numbered 9, after V lost 11 bases and J lost 3 bases. Per the germline V gene, CDR1 is MNHEY and CDR2 is SMNVEV (reference sequence). The CDR3: CAGADGTGGYNEQFF. Written as DNA, the CDR3 is TGTGCCGGAGCGGATGGGACAGGGGGCTACAATGAGCAGTTCTTC.

The table lists this clone with a few counts. The chain couples TRBV19 to TRBJ2-7, with 8 bases lining up with TRBD2. The V gene's germline CDR1 is LNHDA and CDR2 SQIVND (reference sequence). Trimming took 5 bases from V and 5 from J; bases not matched to a gene: 8. The CDR3 covers 14 residues. This CDR3 reads CASSGRLANHEQYF. In DNA, the CDR3 is TGTGCCAGTAGTGGAAGACTAGCGAACCACGAGCAGTACTTC.

The chain uses TRBV10-1 and TRBJ2-7; TRBD2 matches at 7 bases. CDR1 WNHNN and CDR2 SYGVQD come from the germline V gene (reference sequence). CDR3 length: 15 residues. Trimming took 0 bases from V and 3 from J; bases not matched to a gene: 5. The CDR3 reads CASSESGGLGYEQYF. The CDR3 bases are TGCGCCAGCAGTGAGTCGGGGGGGTTGGGCTACGAGCAGTACTTC.

The chain combines TRBV6-5 with TRBJ2-3; possibly TRBD2 for D (6 bases). Trimming took 11 bases from V and 1 from J, leaving 16 bases between them. The CDR3 consists of 14 residues. From germline, CDR1 is MNHEY and CDR2 SVGAGI. The DNA of the CDR3 is TGTGCCGGAGACCCGGGACTCTGCACAGATACGCAGTATTTT. Translated, it gives CAGDPGLCTDTQYF.

V usage is TRBV7-2 and J usage is TRBJ1-2; the match to TRBD1 covers 11 bases. The CDR3 is 13 residues long. J gave up 7 bases and V 5 bases, and 3 bases lay outside the gene matches. The V gene's germline CDR1 is SGHTA and CDR2 FQGNSA. The CDR3 loop is CASSTGTGGGYTF. CDR3 bases: TGTGCCAGCAGCACAGGGACAGGGGGTGGCTACACCTTC.

The gene calls are TRBV7-9 and TRBJ1-1, with D hard to call. The CDR3 contains 12 residues. V lost 5 bases, J lost 1 base, and 5 bases lay in between. The germline CDR1 and CDR2 sequences are SEHNR and FQNEAQ (reference sequence). This chain's CDR3 is CASSRGNTEAFF. The CDR3 DNA is TGTGCCAGCAGCCGCGGGAACACTGAAGCTTTCTTT.

The rearrangement uses TRBV5-4 and TRBJ2-7; D remains unclear. The CDR3 loop spans 12 amino acids. Per the germline V gene, CDR1 is SGHNT and CDR2 is YYREEE (reference sequence). Trimming took off 2 bases at V and 6 bases at J, with 9 bases between the two ends. The CDR3 DNA sequence: TGTGCCAGCAGCTTCCAACACAGCGAGCAGTACTTC. This gives the protein CASSFQHSEQYF.

The rearrangement joins TRBV7-8 to TRBJ2-7; TRBD1 might be the D (6 bases). Germline assignment: CDR1 SGHVS and CDR2 FQNEAQ. This CDR3 is 14 amino acids long. V shed 2 bases and J shed 6 bases, with 14 bases lying between them. Here the CDR3 reads CASSLIVQGGEQYF. CDR3 nucleotides: TGTGCCAGCAGCTTAATCGTACAGGGTGGCGAGCAGTACTTC.

This clone appeared once. The chain joins TRBV5-1 to TRBJ2-3; 9 nucleotides agree with TRBD2. CDR1 SGHRS and CDR2 YFSETQ come from the germline V gene. The length of the CDR3 is 15 residues. Losses at the gene ends were 4 bases for V and 6 bases for J; bases not matched to a gene: 9. The CDR3 region has the DNA TGCGCCAGCAGCGCACTCGGGACTAGCAGCGATACGCAGTATTTT. Encoded protein: CASSALGTSSDTQYF.

As regards this clone: Other DNA variants within this sample encode the same CDR3. V gene TRBV5-1 combines with J gene TRBJ2-4; 7 bases match TRBD2. Germline-derived CDR1 and CDR2 are SGHRS and YFSETQ. The CDR3 spans 14 residues. V was clipped by 0 bases and J by 6 bases; unmatched bases: 3. CDR3 sequence: CASSLAASGNIQYF. The CDR3, as DNA: TGCGCCAGCAGCTTGGCGGCTAGCGGAAACATTCAGTACTTC. The full variable domain, its missing parts supplied by reference TRBV5-1 and TRBJ2-4, is KAGVTQTPRYLIKTRGQQVTLSCSPISGHRSVSWYQQTPGQGLQFLFEYFSETQRNKGNFPGRFSGRQFSNSRSEMNVSTLELGDSALYLCASSLAASGNIQYFGAGTRLSVL.

The rearrangement links TRBV10-1 to TRBJ2-7, with 9 bases lining up with TRBD1. The CDR3 contains 15 residues. J lost 4 bases, V lost 2 bases, and 6 bases had no gene match. The germline V gene encodes CDR1 WNHNN and CDR2 SYGVQD (reference sequence). Here the CDR3 reads CASSENRGLGYEQYF. The CDR3 DNA is TGCGCCAGCAGTGAGAACAGGGGGCTCGGGTACGAGCAGTACTTC.

This chain joins TRBV10-3 and TRBJ1-1, with D tentatively TRBD1 (5 bases). The CDR3 is 16 amino acids. Trimming took off 3 bases at V and 5 bases at J, with 19 bases between the two ends. Germline V gene sequence: CDR1 ENHRY, CDR2 SYGVKD. The CDR3, as DNA: TGTGCCATCAGTGAACGGCCACCGAGACAGACTACTGAAGCTTTCTTT. It translates to CAISERPPRQTTEAFF.

The chain is built from TRBV28 and TRBJ1-6; 11 positions match TRBD1. Germline V gives CDR1 MDHEN, CDR2 SYDVKM. This CDR3 comprises 14 residues. V was clipped by 8 bases and J by 8 bases; unmatched bases: 5. DNA of the CDR3: TGTGCCAGCGCGGACAGGGGGCGGGATTCACCCCTCCACTTT. Amino acids: CASADRGRDSPLHF.

DNA of the CDR3: TGTGCCAGCAGCCTCCTCCAAGAGACCCAGTACTTC. Translation: CASSLLQETQYF. The rearrangement links TRBV3-1 (or the pseudogene TRBV3-2) to TRBJ2-5; D not certain. There are 12 residues in the CDR3. V was trimmed by 4 bases and J by 1 base, leaving 4 bases between them. Germline lookup yields CDR1 LGHDT and CDR2 YNNKEL (reference sequence).